What follows are 8 T cell receptor beta chains derived from one specimen sequenced in a study of T cell responses to AZD1222 COVID-19 vaccine. Clones were read by immunoSEQ multiplex PCR, and TCRdb kept only the in-frame ones, dropping some. The table has about 150,000 clones, about 90% seen once. The sequencing used peripheral blood, collected 28 days after the second dose of the MenACWY control vaccine. The receptors originated from an adult who received the MenACWY meningococcal vaccine as a control.

V gene TRBV6-5 combines with J gene TRBJ2-6; D gene unclear. Germline-derived CDR1 and CDR2 are MNHEY and SVGAGI. The CDR3 is made up of 13 amino acids. Trimming took off 10 bases at V and 4 bases at J, with 11 bases between the two ends. The CDR3 here is CATNPSGANVLTF. In nucleotides, the CDR3 is TGTGCCACGAACCCCTCCGGGGCCAACGTCCTGACTTTC.

The chain links TRBV5-8 to TRBJ2-5; D not resolved. Germline CDR1 SGHTS, CDR2 YDEGEE. This CDR3 region has 14 residues. Trimming shortened V by 0 bases and J by 5 bases, and 11 bases separated the two germline ends. The CDR3 is CASSLGIYGETQYF. CDR3 bases: TGTGCCAGCAGCTTGGGGATCTACGGGGAGACCCAGTACTTC.

J is TRBJ2-2 and V is TRBV6-2 or TRBV6-3; 9 bases line up with TRBD2. Germline CDR1 is MNHEY and CDR2 is SVGEGT. The CDR3 has 16 residues. After removal of 2 bases from V and 6 bases from J, the junction contained 7 bases not matched to a gene. The CDR3 DNA reads as TGTGCCAGCAGTTACCCGCGCGGGGGGGCCTCCGGGGAGCTGTTTTTT. Its translation: CASSYPRGGASGELFF.

The chain links TRBV6-2 or TRBV6-3 to TRBJ1-2; 7 nucleotides align to TRBD1. Trimming at V came to 7 bases and at J to 0 bases, leaving 14 bases not matched to a gene. Looked up from germline, CDR1 is MNHEY and CDR2 is SVGEGT. The CDR3 covers 17 residues. In DNA, the CDR3 is TGTGCCAGCATCCCATCGGGACAGCTACAAGCTAACTATGGCTACACCTTC. Translated, it gives CASIPSGQLQANYGYTF.

This chain connects TRBV19 to TRBJ1-2, with 8 bases that match TRBD1. CDR1 and CDR2 from the germline V gene are LNHDA and SQIVND (reference sequence). The V and J ends lost 5 bases and 5 bases, in that order; junction bases with no gene match: 16. The CDR3 is made up of 17 amino acids. CDR3 coding DNA: TGTGCCAGTAGTGCCGGGACAGGTGGCCGTTCCAGATATGGCTACACCTTC. Its protein is CASSAGTGGRSRYGYTF.

V usage is TRBV9 and J usage is TRBJ1-2; 8 nucleotides match TRBD1. CDR3 length equals 14 residues. The V and J ends lost 4 bases and 4 bases, in that order; junction bases with no gene match: 6. Germline V gives CDR1 SGDLS, CDR2 YYNGEE. The CDR3, as DNA: TGTGCCAGCAGCTCGGGACAGGAACCCTATGGCTACACCTTC. Amino acid sequence: CASSSGQEPYGYTF.

The rearrangement uses TRBV29-1 and TRBJ1-1; TRBD1 agrees at 11 bases. V shed 1 base and J 11 bases; nucleotides not matched to a gene: 9. Germline lookup yields CDR1 SQVTM and CDR2 ANQGSEA. The CDR3 totals 14 residues. CDR3 loop: CSVEGGQGDKGAFF. The CDR3 nucleotides read TGCAGCGTTGAAGGGGGACAGGGGGATAAAGGGGCTTTCTTT.

The rearrangement joins TRBV29-1 to TRBJ2-3; TRBD2 matches 11 bases. J lost 0 bases, V lost 5 bases, and 7 bases had no gene match. From germline, CDR1 is SQVTM and CDR2 ANQGSEA. The CDR3 is made up of 16 amino acids. The CDR3 region has the DNA TGCAGCGTTTCTGGGACTAGCGGAGCTAGCACAGATACGCAGTATTTT. Protein product: CSVSGTSGASTDTQYF.